This T cell receptor beta chain was profiled in a study of identical twins. It was template switching that added a universal primer site, and there were unique molecular identifiers on the cDNA. TCRdb ran MiXCR on the 5' RACE reads and lists one entry per CDR3 protein. The sample lists around 670,000 distinct CDR3 sequences; less than 7% were seen once. The CDR3 runs to 14 residues. Trimming shortened V by 4 bases and J by 2 bases, and 15 bases separated the two germline ends. The germline V gene encodes CDR1 SQVTM and CDR2 ANQGSEA. This clonotype was seen repeatedly, ten times or more. Its specificity is unknown. Study-wide points: Sequences that were beta out-of-frame showed weaker excess twin sharing.

The specimen sequenced was naive T cells sorted from blood. This chain joins TRBV29-1 and TRBJ2-7; D tentatively fits TRBD1 or TRBD2 (5 bases each). The sequence derives from a man younger than 30 in good health. The chain's CDR3 is CSVGDPDRPYEQYF. CDR3 sequence (DNA): TGCAGCGTTGGGGACCCCGATCGCCCCTACGAGCAGTACTTC.